This T cell receptor beta chain was obtained from a study of T cells after yellow fever vaccination. This clonotype has only a few counts. Study-level results: The booster saw the reappearance of most primary-vaccination clones (roughly 96% CD4, 88% CD8). From the bulk population, abundant clonotypes could contaminate and appear within FACS-sorted repertoires.

This CDR3 has 14 amino acids. The J segment lost 3 bases and the V segment lost 6 bases, leaving 2 bases of the junction unmatched. In TCRdb, the 5' RACE reads were re-called with MiXCR into one record per CDR3 protein. The sample holds more than 25,000 distinct CDR3 sequences, roughly 4.5% seen once. The source material was PBMCs, either bulk or a sorted T-cell subset (CD4+, CD8+, memory, or dextramer-sorted; not recorded which), sampled on the day of the yellow fever booster vaccination. The chain recombines TRBV12-3 or TRBV12-4 with TRBJ2-2, with 9 nucleotides matching TRBD1. This TCR was recovered from a man between 18 and 29 years old who received the YFV17D yellow fever vaccine. For the CDR3, the DNA is TGTGCCAGCAGACGGGACAGGGACACCGGGGAGCTGTTTTTT. It codes for CASRRDRDTGELFF.